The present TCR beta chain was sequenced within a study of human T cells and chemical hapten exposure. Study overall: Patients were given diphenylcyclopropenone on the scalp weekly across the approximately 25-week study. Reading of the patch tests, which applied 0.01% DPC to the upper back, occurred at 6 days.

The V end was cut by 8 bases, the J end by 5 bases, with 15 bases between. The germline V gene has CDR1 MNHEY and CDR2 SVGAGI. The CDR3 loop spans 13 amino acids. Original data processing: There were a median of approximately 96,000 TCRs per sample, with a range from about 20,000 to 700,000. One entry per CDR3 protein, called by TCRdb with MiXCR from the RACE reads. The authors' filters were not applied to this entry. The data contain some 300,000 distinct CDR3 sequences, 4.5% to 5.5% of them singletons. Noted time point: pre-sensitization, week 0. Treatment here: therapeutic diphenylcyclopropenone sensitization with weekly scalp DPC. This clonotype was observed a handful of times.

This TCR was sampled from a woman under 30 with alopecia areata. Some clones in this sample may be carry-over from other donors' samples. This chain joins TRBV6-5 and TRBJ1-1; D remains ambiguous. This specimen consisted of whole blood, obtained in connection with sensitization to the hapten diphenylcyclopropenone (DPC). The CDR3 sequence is CASGRISWTEAFF. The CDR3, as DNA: TGTGCCAGCGGTCGGATTTCTTGGACTGAAGCTTTCTTT.